The clone carrying this TCR beta chain was picked up many times. TCRdb used MiXCR to reprocess the 5' RACE reads, holding one entry per CDR3 protein. Among fewer than 40,000 distinct CDR3 sequences, 7.5% were seen once, and the ten largest hold around 30%. These data belong to a study of spatial heterogeneity in lung cancer. Study in general: An average of more than ten raw reads was observed per unique TCR and UMI combination.

The time point was: sample taken at primary tumor resection. Unsorted whole RNA of tumor, nontumor lung or frozen PBMC was sequenced. The donor population consisted of about 75 patients with untreated, early-stage non-small cell lung cancer. The CDR3 is 14 residues long. V was clipped by 3 bases and J by 5 bases, with 11 bases between them. The starting material was PBMCs, obtained at surgery. V usage is TRBV12-3 or TRBV12-4 and J usage is TRBJ1-5, with D possibly being TRBD1 (6 bases). This TCR came from a male donor with early-stage non-small cell lung cancer. CDR3 DNA sequence: TGTGCCAGCAGTTTTGGGGGGCGGTATCAGCCCCAGCATTTT. This encodes CASSFGGRYQPQHF.